The 32 T cell receptor beta chains given below trace back to one sample, sequenced in a study of Ad26.COV2.S vaccination and SARS-CoV-2 variants. Generated by immunoSEQ multiplex PCR, the TCRdb table keeps only in-frame clones and is missing some. Of some 340,000 clones listed, 86% are singletons. Treatment defined: about 20 received Ad26.COV2.S at low or high dose, single or two shots; 5 received placebo; per-sample allocation not given. Sampling occurred on day 63 after the first vaccine or placebo injection. The specimen comprised peripheral blood, sampled in a trial of Ad26.COV2.S vaccine versus placebo. These receptors originate from a person aged 18-65 years who received the Ad26.COV2.S COVID-19 vaccine or a placebo.

The V call is TRBV6-5, the J call TRBJ2-1, with no clear D. Per the germline V gene, CDR1 is MNHEY and CDR2 is SVGAGI. CDR3 size: 11 residues. The V end lost 5 bases, the J end lost 10 bases, and 9 bases lay between the germline ends. The CDR3 is CASSLQEEQFF. The CDR3 region has the DNA TGTGCCAGCAGTCTACAAGAGGAGCAGTTCTTC.

The gene calls are TRBV5-1 and TRBJ2-5; no clear D. The CDR3 has 13 residues. V was shortened by 4 bases and J by 5 bases, with 12 bases between the two germline ends. Germline V gives CDR1 SGHRS, CDR2 YFSETQ. CDR3 DNA: TGCGCCAGCAGCAACCGACCGACGGAGACCCAGTACTTC. Its protein product is CASSNRPTETQYF. Based on the CDR3 plus reference TRBV5-1 and TRBJ2-5, the full variable domain is KAGVTQTPRYLIKTRGQQVTLSCSPISGHRSVSWYQQTPGQGLQFLFEYFSETQRNKGNFPGRFSGRQFSNSRSEMNVSTLELGDSALYLCASSNRPTETQYFGPGTRLLVL.

The chain combines TRBV30 with TRBJ2-7; D unclear. The germline CDR1 and CDR2 sequences are GTSNPN and SVGIG (reference sequence). Trimming removed 0 bases at V and 5 bases at J, with 5 bases between. CDR3 length equals 11 residues. CDR3 in amino acids: CAWSVSDEQYF. The CDR3 DNA is TGTGCCTGGAGTGTATCAGACGAGCAGTACTTC.

This clone was seen only a few times. The V gene is TRBV9, the J gene TRBJ2-1; 14 nucleotides match TRBD2. Germline CDR1 reads SGDLS; CDR2 reads YYNGEE. Trimming cost V 4 bases and J 8 bases; bases outside gene matches: 5. This CDR3 has 15 residues. This CDR3 is CASSPGTSGGHEQFF. The CDR3 bases are TGTGCCAGCAGCCCCGGGACTAGCGGGGGCCATGAGCAGTTCTTC.

The J gene is TRBJ2-2, the V gene TRBV5-1; TRBD1 matches at 9 bases. V trimming: 3 bases; J trimming: 6 bases; junction bases outside the gene matches: 3. The CDR3 runs to 14 residues. Germline V CDR1 and CDR2: SGHRS, YFSETQ. CDR3 in amino acids: CASSSGTGSGELFF. The CDR3 DNA reads TGCGCCAGCAGCTCCGGGACAGGGTCCGGGGAGCTGTTTTTT.

This clone has only one observation. The rearrangement uses TRBV7-9 and TRBJ2-2; D not certain. Per the germline V gene, CDR1 is SEHNR and CDR2 is FQNEAQ (reference sequence). The CDR3 totals 16 residues. With 5 bases removed from V and 5 bases from J, the gap between germline ends came to 18 bases. For the CDR3, the DNA is TGTGCCAGCAGCACGTCCACGCGGATGGGGACCGGGGAGCTGTTTTTT. Its translation: CASSTSTRMGTGELFF.

The V and J genes are TRBV18 and TRBJ2-1; tentatively, D is TRBD1 (6 bases). Germline CDR1 KGHSH, CDR2 LQKENI. The CDR3 runs to 13 residues. The ends were cut back, 4 bases at V and 5 bases at J, with 9 bases in the middle. The CDR3 DNA is TGTGCCAGCTCACGCAACAGGGACAATGAGCAGTTCTTC. This encodes CASSRNRDNEQFF.

The CDR3, as DNA: TGTGCCAGCAGTGAGGACCGAGCGAGGTACTTC. Its protein is CASSEDRARYF. V is TRBV2 and J is TRBJ2-7, with no clear D. CDR1 is SNHLY, CDR2 FYNNEI, per germline. The CDR3 is 11 residues long. Trimming removed 3 bases at V and 12 bases at J, with 12 bases between.

CDR3 amino acids: CASSVLLNTEAFF. The CDR3 region has the DNA TGTGCCAGCAGCGTTTTGCTAAACACTGAAGCTTTCTTT. The chain carries TRBV9 and TRBJ1-1, with D hard to call. The CDR3 totals 13 residues. Germline-derived CDR1 and CDR2 are SGDLS and YYNGEE. The V gene lost 2 bases and the J gene lost 2 bases, with 7 bases spanning the gap.

This chain links TRBV30 with TRBJ2-1; unclear D gene. Germline CDR1 reads GTSNPN; CDR2 reads SVGIG (reference sequence). CDR3 length equals 14 residues. The CDR3 reads CAAFSRLPYNEQFF. The CDR3 nucleotides read TGTGCTGCCTTTAGTAGATTGCCCTACAATGAGCAGTTCTTC. Based on the CDR3 plus reference TRBV30 and TRBJ2-1, the full variable domain is SQTIHQWPATLVQPVGSPLSLECTVEGTSNPNLYWYRQAAGRGLQLLFYSVGIGQISSEVPQNLSASRPQDRQFILSSKKLLLSDSGFYLCAAFSRLPYNEQFFGPGTRLTVL.

The genes are TRBV7-8 and TRBJ1-1, with 8 bases lining up with TRBD1. CDR3 size: 15 residues. J gave up 3 bases and V 6 bases, and 9 bases lay outside the gene matches. From germline, CDR1 is SGHVS and CDR2 FQNEAQ. The CDR3 nucleotides are TGTGCCAGCAGACGGGGACAGGTTAGGGACACTGAAGCTTTCTTT. It translates to CASRRGQVRDTEAFF.

V usage is TRBV6-6 and J usage is TRBJ1-2, with a weak D call TRBD1 (5 bases). CDR1 and CDR2 from the germline V gene are MNHNY and SVGAGI (reference sequence). V was shortened by 5 bases and J by 1 base, with 29 bases between the two germline ends. This CDR3 spans 20 amino acids. CDR3 sequence: CASSLRVRFIEPPFNYGYTF. As DNA, the CDR3 is TGTGCCAGCAGTCTCAGGGTCCGTTTTATTGAACCGCCGTTTAACTATGGCTACACCTTC.

This clone was recorded once. The CDR3, as DNA: TGTGCTAGTGGTCCCCCCGGGGTTAGGAATAGAGGTGAGCAGTTCTTC. Its translation is CASGPPGVRNRGEQFF. The chain is built from TRBV12-5 and TRBJ2-1, with D maybe TRBD2 (5 bases). This CDR3 has 16 amino acids. Germline V lookup: CDR1 LGHNT, CDR2 FRNRAP. Trimming removed 5 bases at V and 9 bases at J, with 23 bases between.

CDR3 amino acids: CASSYGQISGNTIYF. CDR3 DNA sequence: TGTGCCAGCAGCTACGGACAGATTTCGGGAAACACCATATATTTT. V gene TRBV5-8 combines with J gene TRBJ1-3; tentative D call: TRBD1 (6 bases). The CDR3 has 15 amino acids. Germline CDR1 and CDR2: SGHTS and YDEGEE. Trimming pared 3 bases from V and 4 bases from J, leaving 14 bases between.

The genes are TRBV5-4 and TRBJ1-2; TRBD1 matches 12 bases. Germline V gene lookup returns CDR1 SGHNT and CDR2 YYREEE (reference sequence). With V trimmed by 6 bases and J by 7 bases, 10 bases remained unmatched. CDR3 length equals 15 residues. The CDR3 loop is CASTPRGQGAIGYTF. CDR3 in DNA: TGTGCCAGCACCCCTAGGGGACAGGGGGCGATTGGCTACACCTTC.

This clone showed up just once. The genes are TRBV7-2 and TRBJ1-2; TRBD1 matches 7 bases. This CDR3 has 16 amino acids. V shed 2 bases and J 4 bases; nucleotides not matched to a gene: 10. From germline, CDR1 is SGHTA and CDR2 FQGNSA. Here the CDR3 reads CASSLSGDRTLYGYTF. The CDR3 DNA is TGTGCCAGCAGCTTATCCGGGGACAGAACCCTCTATGGCTACACCTTC.

The DNA of the CDR3 is TGCGCCAGCAGGTCGGCCCGGGGACAGGGGGCCCGGGACACTGAAGCTTTCTTT. Translation gives CASRSARGQGARDTEAFF. The chain has TRBV5-1 and TRBJ1-1, with 12 bases matching TRBD1. V was pared by 5 bases and J by 3 bases, with 14 bases of the junction left unmatched. Germline V lookup: CDR1 SGHRS, CDR2 YFSETQ. The CDR3 sequence is 18 residues long. The whole variable domain, filled in from reference TRBV5-1 and TRBJ1-1, reads KAGVTQTPRYLIKTRGQQVTLSCSPISGHRSVSWYQQTPGQGLQFLFEYFSETQRNKGNFPGRFSGRQFSNSRSEMNVSTLELGDSALYLCASRSARGQGARDTEAFFGQGTRLTVV.

This chain joins TRBV11-2 and TRBJ1-2, with unresolved D. CDR1 is SGHAT and CDR2 is FQNNGV in the germline V gene. The V gene lost 5 bases and the J gene lost 2 bases, with 15 bases spanning the gap. The CDR3 extends over 15 amino acids. CDR3 sequence: CASSPEGGPNYGYTF. Here the CDR3 DNA reads TGTGCCAGCAGCCCAGAGGGTGGCCCGAACTATGGCTACACCTTC. Combining the CDR3 with reference TRBV11-2 and TRBJ1-2 gives the whole variable domain EAGVAQSPRYKIIEKRQSVAFWCNPISGHATLYWYQQILGQGPKLLIQFQNNGVVDDSQLPKDRFSAERLKGVDSTLKIQPAKLEDSAVYLCASSPEGGPNYGYTFGSGTRLTVV.

This clone was observed many times. The chain has TRBV9 and TRBJ2-2, with unresolved D. With 0 bases removed from V and 3 bases from J, the gap between germline ends came to 6 bases. Per the germline V gene, CDR1 is SGDLS and CDR2 is YYNGEE. This CDR3 is 14 amino acids long. CDR3 nucleotides: TGTGCCAGCAGCGTAGTAGTAGACACCGGGGAGCTGTTTTTT. Amino acids: CASSVVVDTGELFF.

V is TRBV7-9 and J is TRBJ2-5; 8 bases are shared with TRBD2. The trim removed 9 bases at V and 3 bases at J, leaving 12 bases unmatched. The CDR3 sequence is 15 residues long. Germline loops: CDR1 SEHNR, CDR2 FQNEAQ (reference sequence). CDR3 sequence: CASSLSGVKEETQYF. Here the CDR3 DNA reads TGTGCCAGTAGTCTTAGCGGGGTTAAAGAAGAGACCCAGTACTTC.

This rearrangement joins TRBV10-1 to TRBJ2-1; TRBD2 agrees at 16 bases. The CDR3 has 18 amino acids. Looked up from germline, CDR1 is WNHNN and CDR2 is SYGVQD (reference sequence). V trimming: 6 bases; J trimming: 2 bases; junction bases outside the gene matches: 7. CDR3 in amino acids: CASSLGTSGGAPYNEQFF. CDR3 DNA sequence: TGCGCCAGCAGCCTTGGGACTAGCGGGGGGGCTCCCTACAATGAGCAGTTCTTC.

This clone appeared once. The V and J genes are TRBV4-2 and TRBJ1-2, with TRBD1 matching over 10 bases. J gave up 6 bases and V 1 base, and 8 bases lay outside the gene matches. Germline V gene lookup returns CDR1 LGHNA and CDR2 YNFKEQ. This CDR3 has 16 amino acids. The chain's CDR3 is CASSQVEGQGPHGYTF. The CDR3 DNA reads TGTGCCAGCAGCCAAGTTGAGGGACAGGGGCCCCATGGCTACACCTTC.

The chain links TRBV4-1 to TRBJ1-3; unclear D gene. CDR1 and CDR2 (germline): MGHRA, YSYEKL. Trimming cost V 1 base and J 8 bases, with 6 bases left between them. There are 12 residues in the CDR3. The CDR3: CASSQAGYTIYF. The CDR3 bases are TGCGCCAGCAGCCAAGCGGGATACACCATATATTTT.

The chain carries TRBV5-4 and TRBJ1-2; D ambiguous. Trimming cost V 3 bases and J 6 bases, with 6 bases left between them. The CDR3 sequence is 11 residues long. CDR1 is SGHNT and CDR2 is YYREEE in the germline V gene (reference sequence). The CDR3 sequence: CASSSRDGYTF. The DNA of the CDR3 is TGTGCCAGCAGCTCTAGGGATGGCTACACCTTC.

The V and J genes are TRBV6-1 and TRBJ1-3; D possibly corresponds to TRBD1 (5 bases). The germline V and J ends were trimmed by 1 base and 4 bases, with 8 bases remaining between them. From germline, CDR1 is MNHNS and CDR2 SASEGT. This CDR3 contains 14 residues. This CDR3 reads CASSEGQRGNTIYF. CDR3 nucleotide sequence: TGTGCCAGCAGTGAAGGACAGAGGGGAAACACCATATATTTT.

The V and J genes are TRBV6-2 or TRBV6-3 and TRBJ1-3; 8 bases map to TRBD1. The CDR3 has 16 amino acids. From germline, CDR1 is MNHEY and CDR2 SVGEGT. The junction had 5 bases not matched to a gene; V was cut back by 2 bases and J by 2 bases. CDR3 sequence reads: CASSYQTTGAGNTIYF. The CDR3 region has the DNA TGTGCCAGCAGTTACCAAACGACAGGGGCTGGAAACACCATATATTTT.

The rearrangement uses TRBV5-6 and TRBJ1-1; D not resolved. V lost 3 bases and J lost 6, with 15 bases in between. The CDR3 runs 14 residues. Germline values: CDR1 SGHDT, CDR2 YYEEEE. The CDR3 DNA reads TGTGCCAGCAGCTCCCTCAGAGGTTTCCCTGAAGCTTTCTTT. Amino acids: CASSSLRGFPEAFF.

This chain connects TRBV29-1 to TRBJ1-3, with TRBD1 as a possible D gene (6 bases). Germline assignment: CDR1 SQVTM and CDR2 ANQGSEA. Between the trimmed V and J ends, which lost 5 bases and 0 bases, there was a span of 14 bases. The CDR3 is 15 amino acids. CDR3 sequence: CSVTPGERSGNTIYF. CDR3 DNA sequence: TGCAGCGTTACCCCAGGGGAACGCTCTGGAAACACCATATATTTT.

The rearrangement uses TRBV2 and TRBJ2-3, with 11 bases matching TRBD1. Germline V gene sequence: CDR1 SNHLY, CDR2 FYNNEI. V was clipped by 7 bases and J by 6 bases; unmatched bases: 6. CDR3 length: 14 amino acids. DNA of the CDR3: TGTGCCAGCAACGGACAGGGGGCGCAGGATACGCAGTATTTT. It codes for CASNGQGAQDTQYF.

This clone was detected only a few times. The DNA for the CDR3 is TGCAGTGCTGCCGGCCAAGAGACCCAGTACTTC. It codes for CSAAGQETQYF. This chain uses TRBV20-1 with TRBJ2-5; the D is unclear. This CDR3 is 11 amino acids long. V lost 5 bases and J 1 base, leaving 5 bases between the germline ends. Germline V gene data show CDR1 as DFQATT and CDR2 as SNEGSKA (reference sequence).

The chain uses TRBV12-5 and TRBJ2-3; 7 nucleotides match TRBD1. CDR1 is LGHNT, CDR2 FRNRAP, per germline. The CDR3 totals 12 residues. The J segment lost 5 bases and the V segment lost 7 bases, leaving 3 bases of the junction unmatched. The CDR3 sequence: CASVSGGDTQYF. CDR3 DNA: TGTGCTAGTGTCTCAGGGGGAGATACGCAGTATTTT.

This clone was found once. This CDR3 is CASSLMGGQGVTDTQYF. CDR3 coding DNA: TGCGCCAGCAGCTTGATGGGGGGACAGGGTGTGACAGATACGCAGTATTTT. The chain carries TRBV5-1 and TRBJ2-3, with 9 nucleotides matching TRBD1. The CDR3 is 17 residues long. Trimming at V came to 1 base and at J to 3 bases, leaving 9 bases not matched to a gene. Germline V gene lookup returns CDR1 SGHRS and CDR2 YFSETQ.